What follows are 25 T cell receptor beta chains derived from one specimen sequenced in a study of regulatory T cells in long-lasting Graves disease. Time point denoted: newly diagnosed GD, antithyroid drugs for less than 3 months. Extracted RNA from PBMCs served as the source of the TCR library. Arm-PCR of CDR3 regions and iRepertoire HTBI primers were the basis on which TCR beta libraries were built. One entry per CDR3 protein results from TCRdb running MiXCR on the multiplex PCR reads. The data contain hundreds of thousands of distinct CDR3 sequences, about a sixth of them singletons. These same records also appear under a second study, on T cells in Graves' hyperthyroidism and ophthalmopathy.

Sequenced here: peripheral blood mononuclear cells (PBMCs), sampled at new diagnosis, from a patient treated with antithyroid drugs. The receptors come from a man between 40 and 49 years old with Graves disease.

This clonotype was found many times. The V gene is TRBV5-1, the J gene TRBJ2-7, with D maybe TRBD2 (6 bases). From germline, CDR1 is SGHRS and CDR2 YFSETQ. V was trimmed by 2 bases and J by 0 bases, leaving 9 bases between them. This CDR3 is 14 amino acids long. The CDR3 loop reads CASSFRGLSYEQYF. The CDR3 DNA reads as TGCGCCAGCAGCTTCCGGGGACTCTCCTACGAGCAGTACTTC.

At least ten counts were recorded for this clonotype. V gene TRBV20-1 combines with J gene TRBJ2-5, with D possibly matching TRBD2 (5 bases). CDR3 length: 13 residues. CDR1 DFQATT and CDR2 SNEGSKA come from the germline V gene (reference sequence). The CDR3: CSVRGSDQETQYF. The CDR3 coding sequence is TGCAGCGTCCGCGGGTCGGACCAAGAGACCCAGTACTTC.

The rearrangement joins TRBV5-1 to TRBJ1-1; 7 bases fit TRBD1. The V and J ends lost 1 base and 3 bases, in that order; junction bases with no gene match: 3. Germline V gene sequence: CDR1 SGHRS, CDR2 YFSETQ. The CDR3 is 14 amino acids. CDR3 in amino acids: CASSLPGTDTEAFF. The CDR3 DNA follows: TGCGCCAGCAGCTTGCCCGGGACAGACACTGAAGCTTTCTTT.

The genes are TRBV12-3 or TRBV12-4 and TRBJ2-1; a possible D gene is TRBD1 (5 bases). Deletions cut 5 bases from V and 4 bases from J, with 9 bases between. There are 13 residues in the CDR3. The CDR3 here is CASSASGYNEQFF. CDR3 bases: TGTGCCAGCAGTGCCTCAGGGTACAATGAGCAGTTCTTC.

This clonotype was recorded many times. Germline and junction disagree at one end, which may indicate a read error. J is TRBJ1-5 and V is TRBV12-3 or TRBV12-4; D uncertain. The CDR3 runs to 13 residues. CDR3 sequence: CASSLAGEQPQHF. DNA of the CDR3: TGCGCCAGCAGCTTGGCCGGGGAGCAGCCCCAGCATTTT.

The chain is built from TRBV28 and TRBJ2-7; 9 bases are a match to TRBD1. The germline V gene encodes CDR1 MDHEN and CDR2 SYDVKM. V lost 6 bases and J lost 3; bases outside the gene matches: 3. This CDR3 contains 13 residues. CDR3 DNA: TGTGCCAGCAGCGGGACAGGGTACTACGAGCAGTACTTC. Protein: CASSGTGYYEQYF. The whole variable domain, remainder taken from reference TRBV28 and TRBJ2-7, is DVKVTQSSRYLVKRTGEKVFLECVQDMDHENMFWYRQDPGLGLRLIYFSYDVKMKEKGDIPEGYSVSREKKERFSLILESASTNQTSMYLCASSGTGYYEQYFGPGTRLTVT.

This chain joins TRBV10-3 and TRBJ2-5; 9 positions agree with TRBD1. Looked up from germline, CDR1 is ENHRY and CDR2 is SYGVKD. V lost 7 bases to trimming and J lost 3 bases; unmatched junction nucleotides: 3. The CDR3 is 13 residues long. CDR3 nucleotide sequence: TGTGCCATCACTAGGGACAGGGAAGAGACCCAGTACTTC. It codes for CAITRDREETQYF.

On this clonotype: A read error is likely here: a far larger clone is one base away. The genes are TRBV2 and TRBJ2-1; unclear D gene. V was shortened by 5 bases and J by 10 bases, with 12 bases between the two germline ends. Germline values: CDR1 SNHLY, CDR2 FYNNEI. The length of the CDR3 is 12 residues. CDR3 DNA sequence: TGTGCCAGCAGTCTAATAAGATACGAGCAGTTCTTC. It codes for CASSLIRYEQFF.

This clonotype occurred many times. This sequence joins TRBV6-1 and TRBJ2-1; D ambiguous. The germline V and J ends were trimmed by 6 bases and 8 bases, with 17 bases remaining between them. This CDR3 is 14 amino acids long. Looked up from germline, CDR1 is MNHNS and CDR2 is SASEGT. The CDR3 DNA follows: TGTGCCAGCAGCGACCCTGGAGCCCTTGATGAGCAGTTCTTC. This translates into CASSDPGALDEQFF.

This clonotype was recorded many times. The J gene is TRBJ2-6, the V gene TRBV18, with unresolved D. The CDR3 extends over 16 amino acids. V was shortened by 5 bases and J by 0 bases, with 11 bases between the two germline ends. Germline values: CDR1 KGHSH, CDR2 LQKENI. CDR3 sequence (DNA): TGTGCCAGCTCATCTCAGCTCTCCTCTGGGGCCAACGTCCTGACTTTC. This sequence encodes CASSSQLSSGANVLTF.

This clonotype was seen more than once but under ten times. This sequence joins TRBV19 and TRBJ2-2; 8 bases agree with TRBD2. The CDR3 runs 16 residues. With 6 bases clipped from V and 3 bases from J, the junction kept 9 bases outside the gene matches. CDR1 and CDR2 from the germline V gene are LNHDA and SQIVND (reference sequence). CDR3 in DNA: TGTGCCAGTAGGCCCCGGGCGGGGGGCTACACCGGGGAGCTGTTTTTT. Residues: CASRPRAGGYTGELFF.

V gene TRBV28 combines with J gene TRBJ2-7, with D uncertain. CDR1 and CDR2 (germline): MDHEN, SYDVKM. This CDR3 spans 16 amino acids. V was trimmed by 6 bases and J by 0 bases, leaving 18 bases between them. Here the CDR3 DNA reads TGTGCCAGCAGCAAAATTCGACCCACTGTCTCCTACGAGCAGTACTTC. Translating gives CASSKIRPTVSYEQYF. The complete variable domain, with remaining parts taken from reference TRBV28 and TRBJ2-7, reads DVKVTQSSRYLVKRTGEKVFLECVQDMDHENMFWYRQDPGLGLRLIYFSYDVKMKEKGDIPEGYSVSREKKERFSLILESASTNQTSMYLCASSKIRPTVSYEQYFGPGTRLTVT.

The genes are TRBV12-3 or TRBV12-4 and TRBJ2-1, with 12 bases fitting TRBD2. V lost 6 bases and J lost 9; bases outside the gene matches: 9. This CDR3 is built from 15 residues. The CDR3: CASRPTSGGPGEQFF. CDR3 DNA: TGTGCCAGCAGACCTACTAGCGGGGGGCCTGGTGAGCAGTTCTTC.

As to this clonotype: Given a much more abundant clone one base away, this may be a read error. This chain connects TRBV27 to TRBJ2-5; 10 bases match TRBD2. CDR1 is MNHEY and CDR2 is SMNVEV in the germline V gene (reference sequence). This CDR3 comprises 15 residues. As DNA, the CDR3 is TGTACCACCCACCCACTAGCGGGGAGCCAAGAGACCCAGTACTTC. It translates to CTTHPLAGSQETQYF.

This chain connects TRBV11-2 to TRBJ2-1; perhaps D is TRBD1 or TRBD2 (6 bases each). This CDR3 has 17 amino acids. Trimming cost V 3 bases and J 8 bases, with 23 bases left between them. CDR1 and CDR2 (germline): SGHAT, FQNNGV. The CDR3 here is CASSFYRGLVLGDEQFF. Written as DNA, the CDR3 is TGTGCCAGCAGCTTTTATCGGGGGCTAGTCCTGGGCGATGAGCAGTTCTTC.

The rearrangement uses TRBV19 and TRBJ1-4, with 9 bases fitting TRBD1. This CDR3 contains 13 residues. J gave up 11 bases and V 4 bases, and 5 bases lay outside the gene matches. Germline CDR1 reads LNHDA; CDR2 reads SQIVND (reference sequence). The chain's CDR3 is CASSRTGVEKLFF. The CDR3 region has the DNA TGTGCCAGTAGTAGGACAGGGGTTGAGAAACTGTTTTTT.

A word on this clonotype: A read error may explain this, as a much larger clone is one base away. The chain carries TRBV7-2 and TRBJ1-6; D unclear. The CDR3 spans 14 residues. Germline V gene sequence: CDR1 SGHTA, CDR2 FQGNSA. The CDR3 bases are TGTGTCAGCAGCTTAGTATCCTATAATTCACCCCTCCACTTT. Its translation: CVSSLVSYNSPLHF.

This clonotype was recorded at least ten times. V is TRBV7-2 and J is TRBJ2-5; a possible D gene is TRBD2 (5 bases). The CDR3 covers 15 residues. The V and J ends lost 5 bases and 2 bases respectively, with 15 bases between them. The germline V gene encodes CDR1 SGHTA and CDR2 FQGNSA. The CDR3 DNA reads as TGTGCCAGCAGCACGATCAGCCGGGGACAAGAGACCCAGTACTTC. It yields the protein CASSTISRGQETQYF.

This clonotype was recorded many times. The chain uses TRBV29-1 and TRBJ2-3; 8 bases align to TRBD2. Per the germline V gene, CDR1 is SQVTM and CDR2 is ANQGSEA. J lost 1 base, V lost 0 bases, and 3 bases had no gene match. The CDR3 spans 15 residues. DNA of the CDR3: TGCAGCGTTGAAGAAGTGCGGGGGGGCACAGATACGCAGTATTTT. It translates to CSVEEVRGGTDTQYF.

This clonotype was observed at least ten times. The chain recombines TRBV6-5 with TRBJ1-1; unclear D gene. CDR3 size: 11 residues. Germline V gene lookup returns CDR1 MNHEY and CDR2 SVGAGI. Trimming took off 2 bases at V and 8 bases at J, with 6 bases between the two ends. CDR3 DNA: TGTGCCAGCAGTTACAAGGCCGAAGCTTTCTTT. Its protein product is CASSYKAEAFF.

This clonotype was seen a few times. The chain is built from TRBV12-5 and TRBJ2-6; D unresolved. In germline, CDR1 is LGHNT, CDR2 FRNRAP. The V gene lost 6 bases and the J gene lost 0 bases, with 6 bases spanning the gap. The CDR3 has 14 amino acids. For the CDR3, the DNA is TGTGCTAGTGGAGACCGCTCTGGGGCCAACGTCCTGACTTTC. It yields the protein CASGDRSGANVLTF.

This clonotype appeared many times. The V gene is TRBV30, the J gene TRBJ1-5; D is possibly TRBD1 (5 bases). CDR1 and CDR2 from the germline V gene are GTSNPN and SVGIG (reference sequence). The CDR3 has 13 residues. Trimming removed 2 bases at V and 7 bases at J, with 12 bases between. CDR3 sequence (DNA): TGTGCCTGGAGTTGGTCTTGGGGGCAGCCCCAGCATTTT. Its translation is CAWSWSWGQPQHF.

The chain employs TRBV5-1 and TRBJ1-5; tentatively, D is TRBD1 (5 bases). V lost 1 base to trimming and J lost 0 bases, with 11 bases between them. There are 16 residues in the CDR3. Germline V gene data show CDR1 as SGHRS and CDR2 as YFSETQ. CDR3 amino acids: CASSLMPGTSNQPQHF. CDR3 DNA sequence: TGCGCCAGCAGCTTGATGCCAGGGACTAGCAATCAGCCCCAGCATTTT.

This clonotype has just a few counts. The chain couples TRBV20-1 to TRBJ2-2, with 7 bases fitting TRBD1. Germline values: CDR1 DFQATT, CDR2 SNEGSKA (reference sequence). This CDR3 is 12 amino acids long. This CDR3 reads CRARQGPGELFF. In nucleotides, the CDR3 is TGCAGAGCCCGACAGGGACCCGGGGAGCTGTTTTTT.

Ten or more counts support this clonotype. The genes are TRBV20-1 and TRBJ1-4, with D possibly TRBD1 on 5 matching bases. This CDR3 region has 14 residues. V was pared by 3 bases and J by 3 bases, with 11 bases between. Germline CDR1 DFQATT, CDR2 SNEGSKA (reference sequence). CDR3 amino acids: CSARGPWANEKLFF. The DNA for the CDR3 is TGCAGTGCTAGGGGACCCTGGGCTAATGAAAAACTGTTTTTT.